The 32 T cell receptor beta chains below were found in one sample sequenced in a study of T cells after yellow fever vaccination (dated by TCRdb to about 2019). The sample's treatment or condition label, decoded: live attenuated yellow fever vaccine strain. Library construction relied on 5' RACE. Sequencing used an Illumina NovaSeq 6000. TCRdb reanalyzed the raw reads on its own, using fastp at Q25 for trimming and MiXCR for clone calling, and kept in-frame beta chains. Each entry merges the rows of one CDR3 protein and shows their most common DNA and genes. The sample records hundreds of thousands of distinct CDR3 sequences, roughly a sixth of which are singletons. In total, the top ten clones hold over 15% of the sample. Sequencing used PBMCs, obtained before the yellow fever booster vaccination. The source is a man between 18 and 29 years old who received the YFV17D yellow fever vaccine.

The chain joins TRBV7-2 to TRBJ2-2; 7 bases fit TRBD2. Germline values: CDR1 SGHTA, CDR2 FQGNSA. J lost 1 base, V lost 4 bases, and 6 bases had no gene match. The CDR3 extends over 16 amino acids. For the CDR3, the DNA is TGTGCCAGCAGCTCGCTAGCGGTCAGGAACACCGGGGAGCTGTTTTTT. This gives the protein CASSSLAVRNTGELFF.

This clonotype was observed at least ten times. J is TRBJ1-1 and V is TRBV12-5; no clear D gene. The V gene lost 0 bases and the J gene lost 3 bases, with 17 bases spanning the gap. CDR1 is LGHNT, CDR2 FRNRAP, per germline. The CDR3 length is 17 residues. The CDR3 nucleotides are TGTGCTAGTGGTTTGGTAGGGCCAGGCTCCCTTGACACTGAAGCTTTCTTT. Its protein is CASGLVGPGSLDTEAFF. The full variable domain, its missing parts supplied by reference TRBV12-5 and TRBJ1-1, is DARVTQTPRHKVTEMGQEVTMRCQPILGHNTVFWYRQTMMQGLELLAYFRNRAPLDDSGMPKDRFSAEMPDATLATLKIQPSEPRDSAVYFCASGLVGPGSLDTEAFFGQGTRLTVV.

This clonotype was recorded a few times. V usage is TRBV6-5 and J usage is TRBJ1-5; no clear D gene. The V end lost 0 bases, the J end lost 7 bases, and 10 bases lay between the germline ends. CDR3 length equals 14 residues. Germline CDR1 and CDR2: MNHEY and SVGAGI. The DNA for the CDR3 is TGTGCCAGCAGTTACTCGAGAGGAAGCCAGCCCCAGCATTTT. Translated: CASSYSRGSQPQHF.

The gene calls are TRBV7-6 and TRBJ2-7; TRBD1 matches 7 bases. CDR1 is SGHVS and CDR2 is FNYEAQ in the germline V gene. The CDR3 covers 15 residues. V gave up 1 base and J gave up 0 bases; unmatched junction bases: 3. The CDR3, as DNA: TGTGCCAGCAGCTTAGGGACAGGTAGCTCCTACGAGCAGTACTTC. It yields the protein CASSLGTGSSYEQYF.

This sequence joins TRBV28 and TRBJ2-5; TRBD2 matches 14 bases. Germline assignment: CDR1 MDHEN and CDR2 SYDVKM. The CDR3 sequence is 17 residues long. The ends lost 4 bases at V and 2 bases at J; junction bases unmatched: 6. CDR3 loop: CASSSTGLAGDQETQYF. Here the CDR3 DNA reads TGTGCCAGCAGTTCCACGGGACTAGCGGGGGATCAAGAGACCCAGTACTTC.

This clonotype appeared a few times. V is TRBV10-1 and J is TRBJ2-7; possibly TRBD1 or TRBD2 for D (5 bases each). The CDR3 loop spans 13 amino acids. Germline assignment: CDR1 WNHNN and CDR2 SYGVQD (reference sequence). The V and J ends lost 6 bases and 3 bases respectively, with 12 bases between them. The CDR3 DNA reads as TGCGCCAGCAGAGGGGACGGCGGCTACGAGCAGTACTTC. Residues: CASRGDGGYEQYF.

The chain uses TRBV20-1 and TRBJ2-5; possible D gene TRBD1, 5 bases. Trimming cost V 4 bases and J 2 bases, with 8 bases left between them. The CDR3 is 12 amino acids. CDR1 DFQATT and CDR2 SNEGSKA come from the germline V gene (reference sequence). The CDR3 DNA reads as TGCAGTGCTAAGGGGTCTCAAGAGACCCAGTACTTC. It is translated as CSAKGSQETQYF.

The chain links TRBV4-1 to TRBJ2-2, with 7 bases fitting TRBD1. The CDR3 consists of 15 residues. The germline V gene has CDR1 MGHRA and CDR2 YSYEKL. V was pared by 7 bases and J by 3 bases, with 8 bases of the junction left unmatched. This CDR3 is CASTPTGLDTGELFF. CDR3 in DNA: TGCGCCAGCACCCCGACAGGGTTGGACACCGGGGAGCTGTTTTTT.

The rearrangement uses TRBV20-1 and TRBJ1-1; D perhaps matches TRBD1 (6 bases). V dropped 3 bases and J dropped 3 bases, with 14 bases sitting between them. CDR1 and CDR2 (germline): DFQATT, SNEGSKA (reference sequence). The CDR3 loop spans 14 amino acids. Written as DNA, the CDR3 is TGCAGTGCTAGGATAGGGGGGCCATACACTGAAGCTTTCTTT. Translating it yields CSARIGGPYTEAFF.

V usage is TRBV29-1 and J usage is TRBJ2-2; D is possibly TRBD2 (6 bases). The V end was cut by 4 bases, the J end by 3 bases, with 9 bases between. The CDR3 is made up of 13 amino acids. CDR1 SQVTM and CDR2 ANQGSEA come from the germline V gene. CDR3 amino acids: CSVVGGYTGELFF. CDR3 in DNA: TGCAGCGTTGTCGGGGGTTACACCGGGGAGCTGTTTTTT.

The gene calls are TRBV6-1 and TRBJ2-1, with 10 nucleotides matching TRBD2. After removal of 5 bases from V and 8 bases from J, the junction contained 12 bases not matched to a gene. CDR3 length: 16 amino acids. Germline V CDR1 and CDR2: MNHNS, SASEGT. Here the CDR3 DNA reads TGTGCCAGCAGTCCCCCCAGCGGGGGGGCCGGGTATGAGCAGTTCTTC. Amino acid sequence: CASSPPSGGAGYEQFF.

The V and J genes are TRBV20-1 and TRBJ2-7; 11 positions agree with TRBD1. The CDR3 is 15 amino acids. V dropped 3 bases and J dropped 3; count of bases not matched to a gene: 7. CDR1 is DFQATT, CDR2 SNEGSKA, per germline (reference sequence). Here the CDR3 reads CSASHPGQGVYEQYF. The CDR3 nucleotides read TGCAGTGCTAGTCATCCGGGACAGGGGGTCTACGAGCAGTACTTC.

The chain joins TRBV18 to TRBJ2-7; possibly TRBD1 or TRBD2 for D (5 bases each). The CDR3 totals 14 residues. V lost 3 bases and J 3 bases, leaving 12 bases between the germline ends. CDR1 and CDR2 from the germline V gene are KGHSH and LQKENI. This chain's CDR3 is CASSPRRENYEQYF. CDR3 in DNA: TGTGCCAGCTCACCTCGCAGGGAGAACTACGAGCAGTACTTC.

This clonotype has only a few counts. The chain combines TRBV20-1 with TRBJ2-7; D is possibly TRBD1 (6 bases). Germline V gene data show CDR1 as DFQATT and CDR2 as SNEGSKA (reference sequence). V lost 6 bases and J lost 3, with 12 bases in between. The CDR3 consists of 12 residues. The CDR3: CSAQGQFYEQYF. The CDR3 coding sequence is TGCAGTGCCCAAGGACAGTTCTACGAGCAGTACTTC.

This clonotype was recorded a few times. The CDR3 protein is CASSPLPGSYEQYF. The CDR3 coding sequence is TGTGCCAGCAGCCCCCTCCCAGGTTCCTACGAGCAGTACTTC. The chain couples TRBV7-9 to TRBJ2-7, with no clear D. The V and J ends lost 5 bases and 1 base respectively, with 12 bases between them. The CDR3 is 14 residues long. Germline CDR1 and CDR2: SEHNR and FQNEAQ (reference sequence). Filled out from reference TRBV7-9 and TRBJ2-7, the complete variable domain reads DTGVSQNPRHKITKRGQNVTFRCDPISEHNRLYWYRQTLGQGPEFLTYFQNEAQLEKSRLLSDRFSAERPKGSFSTLEIQRTEQGDSAMYLCASSPLPGSYEQYFGPGTRLTVT.

This rearrangement joins TRBV11-1 to TRBJ2-3; D is perhaps TRBD1 (6 bases). The CDR3 is 13 amino acids. V was shortened by 0 bases and J by 6 bases, with 7 bases between the two germline ends. Germline V lookup: CDR1 SGHAT, CDR2 FQDESV (reference sequence). CDR3 sequence (DNA): TGTGCCAGCAGCTTAGCCACAGGGGATACGCAGTATTTT. Translated: CASSLATGDTQYF.

This clonotype was seen only a few times. The chain combines TRBV6-5 with TRBJ2-1; TRBD2 aligns across 7 bases. CDR3 length: 15 residues. V lost 7 bases and J lost 1; bases outside the gene matches: 7. CDR1 is MNHEY, CDR2 SVGAGI, per germline. The CDR3 loop is CASKKPGLSYNEQFF. CDR3 DNA sequence: TGTGCCAGCAAGAAACCGGGACTATCCTACAATGAGCAGTTCTTC.

This clonotype was seen a handful of times. The DNA of the CDR3 is TGCAGTGCTTCCGGGACTTTGAGATCTGGGGCCAACGTCCTGACTTTC. Its translation is CSASGTLRSGANVLTF. V gene TRBV20-1 combines with J gene TRBJ2-6, with D perhaps matching TRBD2 (6 bases). V lost 5 bases and J 1 base, leaving 15 bases between the germline ends. CDR1 is DFQATT, CDR2 SNEGSKA, per germline (reference sequence). This CDR3 is 16 amino acids long.

In its sample, this clonotype was seen many times. The genes are TRBV12-3 or TRBV12-4 and TRBJ2-2, with D perhaps TRBD1 (5 bases). The CDR3 is made up of 14 amino acids. V gave up 6 bases and J gave up 6 bases, with 14 bases separating them. In nucleotides, the CDR3 is TGTGCCAGCAGAGCACCAGGGTATTCCGGGGAGCTGTTTTTT. Amino acids: CASRAPGYSGELFF.

This clonotype has a handful of counts. J is TRBJ1-2 and V is TRBV20-1, with 9 bases that match TRBD1. This CDR3 region has 13 residues. With 5 bases clipped from V and 10 bases from J, the junction kept 11 bases outside the gene matches. The germline gives CDR1 DFQATT, CDR2 SNEGSKA (reference sequence). CDR3 nucleotide sequence: TGCAGTGCTGTAAATCGGGACAGGGTGGACTACACCTTC. The encoded protein is CSAVNRDRVDYTF.

V gene TRBV7-8 combines with J gene TRBJ2-7, with D possibly TRBD1 on 7 matching bases. Trimming removed 3 bases from V and 3 bases from J, with 18 bases in between. Looked up from germline, CDR1 is SGHVS and CDR2 is FQNEAQ. The CDR3 runs 16 residues. The CDR3 DNA reads as TGTGCCAGCAGCTTGTCCGTTGGGGGGACAGACTACGAGCAGTACTTC. Its translation: CASSLSVGGTDYEQYF.

A few counts support this clonotype. The chain uses TRBV20-1 and TRBJ2-2; 9 nucleotides match TRBD1. The CDR3 has 13 residues. The V segment lost 7 bases and the J segment 0 bases; nucleotides outside the gene matches: 0. Germline lookup yields CDR1 DFQATT and CDR2 SNEGSKA (reference sequence). The CDR3 region has the DNA TGCAGTGGGGACAGGGCGAACACCGGGGAGCTGTTTTTT. Its protein is CSGDRANTGELFF.

This chain uses TRBV7-9 with TRBJ2-7; D possibly corresponds to TRBD1 (6 bases). V gave up 3 bases and J gave up 5 bases, with 14 bases separating them. The CDR3 length is 14 residues. The germline gives CDR1 SEHNR, CDR2 FQNEAQ (reference sequence). The chain's CDR3 is CASSFSPTGNEQYF. In nucleotides, the CDR3 is TGTGCCAGCAGCTTCTCTCCTACAGGGAACGAGCAGTACTTC.

This clonotype has at least ten counts. This sequence joins TRBV21-1 and TRBJ2-7. TRBV21-1 is deemed a pseudogene. The CDR3 length is 13 residues. DNA of the CDR3: TGTGCCAGCAGCAAAGTCAACTCCTACGAGCAGTACTTC. Protein product: CASSKVNSYEQYF.

This clonotype came up once. This rearrangement joins TRBV7-6 to TRBJ2-5, with D hard to call. Germline V gene data show CDR1 as SGHVS and CDR2 as FNYEAQ. Between the trimmed V and J ends, which lost 3 bases and 6 bases, there was a span of 8 bases. The CDR3 totals 12 residues. The CDR3: CASSFGRQTQYF. CDR3 sequence (DNA): TGTGCCAGCAGCTTCGGGCGCCAGACCCAGTACTTC.

This clonotype was observed a handful of times. This rearrangement joins TRBV6-4 to TRBJ2-1; D gene unclear. The V and J ends lost 2 bases and 0 bases respectively, with 2 bases between them. CDR3 length: 13 residues. In germline, CDR1 is MRHNA, CDR2 SNTAGT. The CDR3 protein is CASSDSSYNEQFF. The CDR3 region has the DNA TGTGCCAGCAGTGACAGCTCCTACAATGAGCAGTTCTTC.

There are a few counts of this clonotype. This chain links TRBV4-3 with TRBJ1-2, with a possible D match to TRBD1 (6 bases). CDR1 and CDR2 from the germline V gene are LGHNA and YSLEER. V lost 0 bases and J lost 6, with 14 bases in between. This CDR3 is 15 amino acids long. The CDR3 nucleotides are TGCGCCAGCAGCCAAGATAGGGGGTTATCACATGGCTACACCTTC. Translation: CASSQDRGLSHGYTF.

The rearrangement uses TRBV7-8 and TRBJ2-2; 7 positions agree with TRBD2. Unmatched junction bases numbered 7, after V lost 3 bases and J lost 6 bases. The CDR3 spans 15 residues. Germline V gene data show CDR1 as SGHVS and CDR2 as FQNEAQ. CDR3 protein: CASSFGGLQAGELFF. CDR3 in DNA: TGTGCCAGCAGCTTCGGGGGACTACAAGCCGGGGAGCTGTTTTTT.

This clonotype was counted many times. The chain employs TRBV15 and TRBJ1-1; D might be TRBD1 (5 bases). From germline, CDR1 is LNHNV and CDR2 YYDKDF (reference sequence). V lost 1 base, J lost 1 base, and 13 bases lay in between. The CDR3 covers 16 residues. In nucleotides, the CDR3 is TGTGCCACCAGCAGAGGGTTTAACAGGAGGAACACTGAAGCTTTCTTT. Residues: CATSRGFNRRNTEAFF. Full variable domain (missing parts from reference TRBV15 and TRBJ1-1): DAMVIQNPRYQVTQFGKPVTLSCSQTLNHNVMYWYQQKSSQAPKLLFHYYDKDFNNEADTPDNFQSRRPNTSFCFLDIRSPGLGDTAMYLCATSRGFNRRNTEAFFGQGTRLTVV.

The chain has TRBV30 and TRBJ2-7; weak D call: TRBD1 (6 bases). Germline CDR1 reads GTSNPN; CDR2 reads SVGIG (reference sequence). V lost 5 bases and J lost 0, with 11 bases in between. CDR3 length: 13 residues. CDR3 coding DNA: TGTGCCTGGGGACCGGACAGCTCCTACGAGCAGTACTTC. It is translated as CAWGPDSSYEQYF.

This clonotype was recorded a few times. The rearrangement joins TRBV7-2 to TRBJ2-1; 8 nucleotides align to TRBD1. From germline, CDR1 is SGHTA and CDR2 FQGNSA. The CDR3 contains 16 residues. V lost 1 base, J lost 6 bases, and 8 bases stayed unmatched. As DNA, the CDR3 is TGTGCCAGCAGCTTAGTCGGGCAGGGGGCGCGCAATGAGCAGTTCTTC. Its translation: CASSLVGQGARNEQFF.

The genes are TRBV12-3 or TRBV12-4 and TRBJ1-6, with 8 positions matching TRBD1. This CDR3 region has 15 residues. Germline trimming cut 3 bases from V and 9 bases from J; bases unmatched to any gene: 7. The CDR3 protein is CASSFRAGQASPLHF. As DNA, the CDR3 is TGTGCCAGCAGTTTCCGAGCGGGACAGGCTTCACCCCTCCACTTT.